Listed below are T cell receptor beta chains from one sample, sequenced in a study of Graves' ophthalmopathy and Graves' hyperthyroidism. TCRdb re-called the multiplex PCR reads through MiXCR, storing one row per CDR3 protein. The data hold roughly 350,000 distinct CDR3 sequences, with approximately 18% observed a single time. Sequenced material: peripheral blood. These receptors originate from an adult woman with stable Graves' hyperthyroidism. The CDR3 runs from the conserved cysteine through the conserved F or W. The D gene is left open where the match is weak. Only part of the rows carry a size: once, few, many, or a class if the clone is expanded.

CDR3 DNA: TGTGCCAGTAGTATAGTCGACAGAGCTAACTATGGCTACACCTTC; CDR3 protein: CASSIVDRANYGYTF; J gene: TRBJ1-2; D gene: -; V gene: TRBV19; clone size: -
CDR3 DNA: TGTGCCAGCAGCCCTCTTGGCTTCGGGGCTTTGGGCAATCAGCCCCAGCATTTT; CDR3 protein: CASSPLGFGALGNQPQHF; J gene: TRBJ1-5; D gene: -; V gene: TRBV28; clone size: many
CDR3 DNA: TGCGCCAGCAGCTTGGAGTCTAGCCGTGGGGTGACCCAGTACTTC; CDR3 protein: CASSLESSRGVTQYF; J gene: TRBJ2-5; D gene: -; V gene: TRBV5-1; clone size: many
CDR3 DNA: TGCGCCAGCAGCCAAGGGCTTGCAAGGGGAGGGAGGGATCAGCCCCAGCATTTT; CDR3 protein: CASSQGLARGGRDQPQHF; J gene: TRBJ1-5; D gene: -; V gene: TRBV4-1; clone size: few
CDR3 DNA: TGTGCCAGCAGCTTACCGGGACAATACGAGCAGTACTTC; CDR3 protein: CASSLPGQYEQYF; J gene: TRBJ2-7; D gene: -; V gene: TRBV7-9; clone size: many
CDR3 DNA: TGTGCCAGCGAAACCGGGCCCCGGGCCGGGCGGCGGTACCAAGAGACCCAGTACTTC; CDR3 protein: CASETGPRAGRRYQETQYF; J gene: TRBJ2-5; D gene: -; V gene: TRBV28; clone size: many
CDR3 DNA: TGTGCCAGTAGTAGACAGGGGGGTGCCAAAAACATTCAGTACTTC; CDR3 protein: CASSRQGGAKNIQYF; J gene: TRBJ2-4; D gene: TRBD1; V gene: TRBV19; clone size: -
CDR3 DNA: TGTGCCAGCAGTTTACGGACAGAAGAGACCCAGTACTTC; CDR3 protein: CASSLRTEETQYF; J gene: TRBJ2-5; D gene: -; V gene: TRBV12-3/TRBV12-4; clone size: many
CDR3 DNA: TGCAGCGTTGAGGTAGGGATGGTGGGGACTGAAGCTTTCTTT; CDR3 protein: CSVEVGMVGTEAFF; J gene: TRBJ1-1; D gene: -; V gene: TRBV29-1; clone size: many
CDR3 DNA: TGCGCCAGCAGCCAAGCCGGTCGGGACTATGGCTACACCTTC; CDR3 protein: CASSQAGRDYGYTF; J gene: TRBJ1-2; D gene: -; V gene: TRBV4-1; clone size: many
CDR3 DNA: TGTGCCAGCAGCTTAGAGGTTCTCTCCTACGAGCAGTACTTC; CDR3 protein: CASSLEVLSYEQYF; J gene: TRBJ2-7; D gene: -; V gene: TRBV7-6; clone size: many
CDR3 DNA: TGTGCCAGTAGTATCGGCCAGGGGGCCGGAGCGCCCCAGCATTTT; CDR3 protein: CASSIGQGAGAPQHF; J gene: TRBJ1-5; D gene: TRBD1; V gene: TRBV19; clone size: many
CDR3 DNA: TGTGCCAGCAGCTTAGCTCCAGAAGAGACCCAGTACTTC; CDR3 protein: CASSLAPEETQYF; J gene: TRBJ2-5; D gene: -; V gene: TRBV7-9; clone size: many
CDR3 DNA: TGTGCCAGCTCACCACTCGGGACAGGGGGCACTGAAGCTTTCTTT; CDR3 protein: CASSPLGTGGTEAFF; J gene: TRBJ1-1; D gene: TRBD1; V gene: TRBV18; clone size: -
CDR3 DNA: TGTGCCAGCAGTTTGAGCGGGAGGCGGGAGACCCAGTACTTC; CDR3 protein: CASSLSGRRETQYF; J gene: TRBJ2-5; D gene: TRBD2; V gene: TRBV12-3/TRBV12-4; clone size: many
CDR3 DNA: TGTGCCAGCCGGGACAGGGGACACGAGCAGTACTTC; CDR3 protein: CASRDRGHEQYF; J gene: TRBJ2-7; D gene: TRBD1; V gene: TRBV28; clone size: many
CDR3 DNA: TGTGCCAGCAGGAAAGGGGTGTCTAACTACGAGCAGTACTTC; CDR3 protein: CASRKGVSNYEQYF; J gene: TRBJ2-7; D gene: -; V gene: TRBV7-8; clone size: many
CDR3 DNA: TGTGCCAGCAGTGCCCTCCGACGGGAGACCCAGTACTTC; CDR3 protein: CASSALRRETQYF; J gene: TRBJ2-5; D gene: -; V gene: TRBV6-1; clone size: -
CDR3 DNA: TGTGCCAGCAGTCGAACCTTGGACAGGGGCGGCTACACCTTC; CDR3 protein: CASSRTLDRGGYTF; J gene: TRBJ1-2; D gene: TRBD1; V gene: TRBV6-2/TRBV6-3; clone size: many
CDR3 DNA: TGCGCCAGCAGAGCCACACCGGGAACGGTCGAGCAGTACTTC; CDR3 protein: CASRATPGTVEQYF; J gene: TRBJ2-7; D gene: -; V gene: TRBV5-1; clone size: many
CDR3 DNA: TGTGCCAGTAGCAACAGGCGAAATCAGCCCCAGCATTTT; CDR3 protein: CASSNRRNQPQHF; J gene: TRBJ1-5; D gene: -; V gene: TRBV19; clone size: many
CDR3 DNA: TGTGCCAGCAGTTACTCCGGACTAGCTTCGGAGACCCAGTACTTC; CDR3 protein: CASSYSGLASETQYF; J gene: TRBJ2-5; D gene: TRBD2; V gene: TRBV6-2/TRBV6-3; clone size: many
CDR3 DNA: TGTGCCAGCAGTGAATGGGGGGGCCGATCAATGGGCAATCAGCCCCAGCATTTT; CDR3 protein: CASSEWGGRSMGNQPQHF; J gene: TRBJ1-5; D gene: -; V gene: TRBV2; clone size: many
CDR3 DNA: TGTGCCAGCAGCTCTACACCGCGGACGTGGCCCCAGCATTTT; CDR3 protein: CASSSTPRTWPQHF; J gene: TRBJ1-5; D gene: -; V gene: TRBV7-2; clone size: many
CDR3 DNA: TGTGCCAGCAGTCCAGAGGCAGGGTCGGCCAAAAACATTCAGTACTTC; CDR3 protein: CASSPEAGSAKNIQYF; J gene: TRBJ2-4; D gene: -; V gene: TRBV7-2; clone size: many
CDR3 DNA: TGTGCTAGTGGTTCGGTACCAGGGACTAGGTCCGGGGAGCTGTTTTTT; CDR3 protein: CASGSVPGTRSGELFF; J gene: TRBJ2-2; D gene: TRBD2; V gene: TRBV12-5; clone size: few
CDR3 DNA: TGCAGTGCTGAGGCGGGAGGAAGGGAGACCCAGTACTTC; CDR3 protein: CSAEAGGRETQYF; J gene: TRBJ2-5; D gene: TRBD2; V gene: TRBV20-1; clone size: many
CDR3 DNA: TGTGCCAGCAGTTTACCACAGGGAGTCTACGAGCAGTACTTC; CDR3 protein: CASSLPQGVYEQYF; J gene: TRBJ2-7; D gene: -; V gene: TRBV28; clone size: many
CDR3 DNA: TGTGCCAGCAGTTTGCGGGGTTCTCTTGGCGAGCAGTACTTC; CDR3 protein: CASSLRGSLGEQYF; J gene: TRBJ2-7; D gene: -; V gene: TRBV28; clone size: many
CDR3 DNA: TGTGCCAGCAGCTTAGCTAGGGGCGGTGGCTATGGCTACACCTTC; CDR3 protein: CASSLARGGGYGYTF; J gene: TRBJ1-2; D gene: -; V gene: TRBV7-2; clone size: many
CDR3 DNA: TGTGCCAGCAGCAGACCAGAGTACCAAGAGACCCAGTACTTC; CDR3 protein: CASSRPEYQETQYF; J gene: TRBJ2-5; D gene: -; V gene: TRBV28; clone size: many
CDR3 DNA: TGTGCCAGCAGTACAACCCGGGGAACCGGGGAGCTGTTTTTT; CDR3 protein: CASSTTRGTGELFF; J gene: TRBJ2-2; D gene: -; V gene: TRBV2; clone size: many
CDR3 DNA: TGTGCCAGCGGATACCAAGGACAGAACTATAATTCACCCCTCCACTTT; CDR3 protein: CASGYQGQNYNSPLHF; J gene: TRBJ1-6; D gene: -; V gene: TRBV12-3/TRBV12-4; clone size: many
CDR3 DNA: TGTGCCAGCAGTTTATCCGGACAGGGAGGATACTTC; CDR3 protein: CASSLSGQGGYF; J gene: TRBJ2-5; D gene: TRBD1; V gene: TRBV28; clone size: many
CDR3 DNA: TGTGCCAGCAGCCCCGGAGTAAACAAACGCACAGATACGCAGTATTTT; CDR3 protein: CASSPGVNKRTDTQYF; J gene: TRBJ2-3; D gene: -; V gene: TRBV7-8; clone size: -
CDR3 DNA: TGCAGCGTCCTTAGCGACCGAGAGACCCAGTACTTC; CDR3 protein: CSVLSDRETQYF; J gene: TRBJ2-5; D gene: -; V gene: TRBV29-1; clone size: -
CDR3 DNA: TGTGCCAGCAGTTGGGACAGGGTGCGGGAGCAGTACTTC; CDR3 protein: CASSWDRVREQYF; J gene: TRBJ2-7; D gene: TRBD1; V gene: TRBV2; clone size: many
CDR3 DNA: TGCAGCGTTGAGGGGGTGACAGCCTCCTATGGCTACACCTTC; CDR3 protein: CSVEGVTASYGYTF; J gene: TRBJ1-2; D gene: -; V gene: TRBV29-1; clone size: many
CDR3 DNA: TGCAGCGTCGGAGGACAGCTCTACCAAGAGACCCAGTACTTC; CDR3 protein: CSVGGQLYQETQYF; J gene: TRBJ2-5; D gene: -; V gene: TRBV29-1; clone size: -
CDR3 DNA: TGCGCCAGCAGCCGGGGGCCAGGGGACGACGAGCAGTACTTC; CDR3 protein: CASSRGPGDDEQYF; J gene: TRBJ2-7; D gene: -; V gene: TRBV4-1; clone size: -
CDR3 DNA: TGTGCCAGCAGCGAATCCCGAGTATCGACCGAGGCTTTCTTT; CDR3 protein: CASSESRVSTEAFF; J gene: TRBJ1-1; D gene: -; V gene: TRBV7-8; clone size: few
CDR3 DNA: TGTGCCTGCCAATATCGAACAGATAATTCACCCCTCCACTTT; CDR3 protein: CACQYRTDNSPLHF; J gene: TRBJ1-6; D gene: -; V gene: TRBV30; clone size: many
CDR3 DNA: TGTGCCAGCAGTTACTCACCCGCGACAGGGCTCTCGAACACTGAAGCTTTCTTT; CDR3 protein: CASSYSPATGLSNTEAFF; J gene: TRBJ1-1; D gene: TRBD1; V gene: TRBV6-5; clone size: many